The clone carrying this TCR beta chain was recorded only once. The data originate from a study of blood T cell repertoires in COVID-19. Study context: Sources were T cells, B-cell-depleted T cells, or PBMCs; the material itself was cDNA or gDNA.

Each recovered donor of Cohort 3 presented with two negative PCRs, clearance, or symptom resolution. Assay used: immunoSEQ multiplex PCR; TCRdb lists only in-frame clones, some missing. Of more than 250,000 clones listed, more than 75% are singletons. Germline V lookup: CDR1 SGHNT, CDR2 YYREEE (reference sequence). V shed 5 bases, J shed 9 bases, and the junction held 12 bases outside the gene matches. This CDR3 is built from 14 residues. Sample: PBMCs or T cells enriched from blood (not recorded which). This TCR was recovered from a woman aged 18-29 years who had recovered from COVID-19. The chain joins TRBV5-4 to TRBJ1-2; TRBD1 agrees at 8 bases. Written as DNA, the CDR3 is TGTGCCAGCAGTTTGTCAGGACAGGGCGGACGCTACACCTTC. Residues: CASSLSGQGGRYTF.